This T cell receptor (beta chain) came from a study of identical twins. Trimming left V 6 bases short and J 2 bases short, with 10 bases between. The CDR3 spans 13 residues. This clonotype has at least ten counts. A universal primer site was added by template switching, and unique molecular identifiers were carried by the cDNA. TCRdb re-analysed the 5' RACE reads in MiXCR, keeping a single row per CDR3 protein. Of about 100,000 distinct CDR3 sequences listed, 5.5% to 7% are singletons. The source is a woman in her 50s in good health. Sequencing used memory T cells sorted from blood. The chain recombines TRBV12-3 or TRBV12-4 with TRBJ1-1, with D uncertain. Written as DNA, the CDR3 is TGTGCCAGCAGACAGACCACCAACACTGAAGCTTTCTTT. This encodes CASRQTTNTEAFF.